This T cell receptor (beta chain) was profiled in a study of T cell changes during pregnancy in multiple sclerosis. The trim removed 7 bases at V and 5 bases at J, leaving 19 bases unmatched. The CDR3 has 18 amino acids. Germline CDR1 reads MNHEY; CDR2 reads SMNVEV (reference sequence). TCRdb's table, derived via immunoSEQ multiplex PCR, lists solely in-frame clones and lacks some. The sample consists of about 30,000 clones, approximately 91% of them appearing once. The gene calls are TRBV27 and TRBJ1-1; TRBD1 agrees at 10 bases. The sequence came from a female donor in good health, enrolled as a control in a pregnancy study. Sequencing was performed on peripheral blood, taken in the second trimester of pregnancy. This CDR3 is CASTHKGPDRGLFTEAFF. As DNA, the CDR3 is TGTGCCAGCACCCACAAGGGACCAGACAGGGGGCTGTTTACTGAAGCTTTCTTT.